The 8 T cell receptor beta chains listed next were all sequenced from one sample in a study of cytomegalovirus exposure and HLA in healthy donors. The study ran its PCR with 60 Vbeta and 13 Jbeta primers. Sequencing used immunoSEQ multiplex PCR; TCRdb keeps in-frame clones, though not all of them. The sample shows roughly 34,000 clones, about 79% of them seen only once. Sample: PBMCs. These receptors were collected from a woman under 30 in good health and CMV-seronegative.

The gene calls are TRBV29-1 and TRBJ2-7; D may be TRBD1 (6 bases). This CDR3 contains 15 residues. Germline V lookup: CDR1 SQVTM, CDR2 ANQGSEA. V was cut by 1 base and J by 0 bases, with 13 bases left in between. This chain's CDR3 is CSVEAGDTRSYEQYF. CDR3 bases: TGCAGCGTTGAAGCTGGGGACACCCGCTCCTACGAGCAGTACTTC.

The chain recombines TRBV4-2 with TRBJ2-7, with D perhaps matching TRBD2 (5 bases). The V end lost 5 bases, the J end lost 2 bases, and 13 bases lay between the germline ends. Germline V gene lookup returns CDR1 LGHNA and CDR2 YNFKEQ. The CDR3 has 14 amino acids. CDR3 sequence: CASSSGINAYEQYF. In nucleotides, the CDR3 is TGTGCCAGCAGCTCCGGGATTAACGCCTACGAGCAGTACTTC.

The sample holds a few counts of this clone. The chain carries TRBV10-3 and TRBJ2-4; possible D gene TRBD1, 6 bases. V was pared by 2 bases and J by 0 bases, with 11 bases between. CDR1 is ENHRY and CDR2 is SYGVKD in the germline V gene. The CDR3 totals 16 residues. The CDR3 reads CAISEMTGLAKNIQYF. The CDR3 DNA reads TGTGCCATCAGTGAGATGACAGGACTAGCCAAAAACATTCAGTACTTC.

The chain is built from TRBV5-4 and TRBJ1-2; perhaps TRBD1 as D (5 bases). The germline V gene has CDR1 SGHNT and CDR2 YYREEE (reference sequence). This CDR3 has 14 residues. Trimming left V 6 bases short and J 4 bases short, with 16 bases between. CDR3 coding DNA: TGTGCCAGCAAACCCCCACAGGAGACCTATGGCTACACCTTC. Translated: CASKPPQETYGYTF.

This clone appeared once. CDR3 region: CASSTMDTIYEQYF. The CDR3 region has the DNA TGTGCCAGCAGCACCATGGACACAATCTACGAGCAGTACTTC. The chain has TRBV5-6 and TRBJ2-7, with TRBD1 as a possible D gene (5 bases). V lost 4 bases and J lost 3, with 14 bases in between. The CDR3 covers 14 residues. Germline lookup yields CDR1 SGHDT and CDR2 YYEEEE.

This CDR3 is CARSPRRQTSSGNTIYF. CDR3 nucleotide sequence: TGTGCCAGAAGCCCGAGACGACAGACCAGCTCTGGAAACACCATATATTTT. This chain uses TRBV5-3 with TRBJ1-3; maybe TRBD1 (5 bases). TRBV5-3 is treated as an ORF (open reading frame) with a function not yet certain. Trimming left V 4 bases short and J 0 bases short, with 17 bases between. The CDR3 has 17 amino acids.

Here the CDR3 reads CASSSSATGNSYEQYF. The CDR3 DNA reads TGTGCCAGCAGCTCAAGCGCGACGGGAAACTCCTACGAGCAGTACTTC. The V gene is TRBV7-3, the J gene TRBJ2-7; D might be TRBD2 (5 bases). V gave up 4 bases and J gave up 0 bases, with 16 bases separating them. Germline V CDR1 and CDR2: SGHTA, FQGTGA. The CDR3 extends over 16 amino acids.

The chain combines TRBV6-6 with TRBJ1-1; 7 bases align to TRBD1. The CDR3 extends over 16 amino acids. V lost 5 bases to trimming and J lost 5 bases; unmatched junction nucleotides: 14. CDR1 is MNHNY, CDR2 SVGAGI, per germline (reference sequence). The CDR3 DNA follows: TGTGCCAGCAGTCTTACAACTCAGGGGGTATGGACTGAAGCTTTCTTT. Translation: CASSLTTQGVWTEAFF.